The 24 T cell receptor beta chains below were found in one sample sequenced in a study of blood T cell repertoires in COVID-19 (TCRdb year 2020). Library preparation used the immunoSEQ multiplex PCR assay. Not all clones reach the TCRdb copy of this immuneACCESS table, which keeps in-frame sequences only. Checked studies attribute under half of the gap to unresolved V genes and leave the rest unexplained. The sample includes around 300,000 clones, with 89% observed a single time. The ten largest clones represent 0.9% to 1% of the sample. The specimen sequenced was peripheral blood. The receptors originated from a woman between 40 and 50 years old who had recovered from COVID-19.

This clone was observed a single time. The sample carries other DNA sequences with the same CDR3. V gene TRBV5-1 combines with J gene TRBJ1-1; 9 bases line up with TRBD1. The junction had 4 bases not matched to a gene; V was cut back by 4 bases and J by 3 bases. The CDR3 sequence is 14 residues long. Germline lookup yields CDR1 SGHRS and CDR2 YFSETQ. As DNA, the CDR3 is TGCGCCAGCAGCGGGGGACAGGGTGACACTGAAGCTTTCTTT. Translating gives CASSGGQGDTEAFF.

The chain uses TRBV11-3 and TRBJ2-7; 13 bases fit TRBD2. V shed 4 bases and J 6 bases; nucleotides not matched to a gene: 12. Germline lookup yields CDR1 SGHNT and CDR2 YENEEA. The CDR3 length is 17 residues. The DNA of the CDR3 is TGTGCCAGCAGCTCGACCACTAGCGGGAGGGTTTCCGCCGAGCAGTACTTC. It codes for CASSSTTSGRVSAEQYF.

V usage is TRBV7-8 and J usage is TRBJ1-4; possibly TRBD1 for D (5 bases). Deletions cut 5 bases from V and 7 bases from J, with 14 bases between. Germline V gives CDR1 SGHVS, CDR2 FQNEAQ. This CDR3 region has 14 residues. CDR3 nucleotides: TGTGCCAGCAGCCCCCCAGGGTTGGGTGAAAAACTGTTTTTT. The encoded protein is CASSPPGLGEKLFF.

The genes are TRBV2 and TRBJ2-1; the match to TRBD1 covers 10 bases. There are 15 residues in the CDR3. Germline V gives CDR1 SNHLY, CDR2 FYNNEI. Unmatched junction bases numbered 2, after V lost 4 bases and J lost 2 bases. CDR3 sequence (DNA): TGTGCCAGCAGTGCCGGACAGGGGGCCTACAATGAGCAGTTCTTC. As protein: CASSAGQGAYNEQFF.

The DNA for the CDR3 is TGTGCCAGTGCTAGCGGGTCGAACACCGGGGAGCTGTTTTTT. Its protein product is CASASGSNTGELFF. V and J are TRBV19 and TRBJ2-2, with 8 positions matching TRBD2. With 8 bases clipped from V and 0 bases from J, the junction kept 2 bases outside the gene matches. Germline values: CDR1 LNHDA, CDR2 SQIVND (reference sequence). This CDR3 region has 14 residues.

The chain has TRBV28 and TRBJ2-7, with a weak D call TRBD1 (5 bases). Germline CDR1 reads MDHEN; CDR2 reads SYDVKM. The CDR3 is 15 amino acids. V lost 3 bases and J 3 bases, leaving 15 bases between the germline ends. In nucleotides, the CDR3 is TGTGCCAGCAGTTTCAGGGAACCGACGATCTACGAGCAGTACTTC. Amino acid sequence: CASSFREPTIYEQYF.

The rearrangement joins TRBV9 to TRBJ2-1, with no clear D. The CDR3 covers 15 residues. V was clipped by 0 bases and J by 3 bases, with 10 bases between them. Germline values: CDR1 SGDLS, CDR2 YYNGEE. The CDR3 spells CASSVDERIYNEQFF. For the CDR3, the DNA is TGTGCCAGCAGCGTAGATGAGCGTATCTACAATGAGCAGTTCTTC.

The V gene is TRBV6-5, the J gene TRBJ2-4, with no clear D. Trimming removed 4 bases from V and 0 bases from J, with 7 bases in between. CDR3 size: 14 residues. Germline lookup yields CDR1 MNHEY and CDR2 SVGAGI. The CDR3 here is CASSSGLAKNIQYF. CDR3 nucleotide sequence: TGTGCCAGCAGTTCCGGTCTAGCCAAAAACATTCAGTACTTC.

The V gene is TRBV10-3, the J gene TRBJ1-1; D is uncertain. Germline-derived CDR1 and CDR2 are ENHRY and SYGVKD. The CDR3 runs to 15 residues. V lost 1 base and J 0 bases, leaving 9 bases between the germline ends. In DNA, the CDR3 is TGTGCCATCAGTGAGTGGGCGTCCGTGAACACTGAAGCTTTCTTT. Protein product: CAISEWASVNTEAFF.

This sequence joins TRBV30 and TRBJ2-7; D possibly corresponds to TRBD2 (6 bases). The CDR3 consists of 13 residues. CDR1 and CDR2 from the germline V gene are GTSNPN and SVGIG (reference sequence). The V end was cut by 7 bases, the J end by 2 bases, with 15 bases between. The CDR3 region is CASGWGTPYEQYF. The CDR3 nucleotides are TGTGCCTCCGGTTGGGGGACTCCCTACGAGCAGTACTTC.

The chain recombines TRBV9 with TRBJ2-7; D might be TRBD2 (6 bases). Germline loops: CDR1 SGDLS, CDR2 YYNGEE. The germline V and J ends were trimmed by 4 bases and 4 bases, with 18 bases remaining between them. There are 15 residues in the CDR3. The CDR3, as DNA: TGTGCCAGCAGCCCCGGGATGGGCGGACTATACGAGCAGTACTTC. This encodes CASSPGMGGLYEQYF.

The V and J genes are TRBV5-4 and TRBJ2-5, with 7 positions matching TRBD2. This CDR3 is built from 15 residues. The junction had 5 bases not matched to a gene; V was cut back by 2 bases and J by 1 base. Germline-derived CDR1 and CDR2 are SGHNT and YYREEE (reference sequence). The CDR3 nucleotides read TGTGCCAGCAGCTTCGGGGGAGGGCGCCAAGAGACCCAGTACTTC. As protein: CASSFGGGRQETQYF.

The V gene is TRBV3-1 (or the pseudogene TRBV3-2), the J gene TRBJ1-5, with TRBD1 identical over 11 bases. Germline V gene data show CDR1 as LGHDT and CDR2 as YNNKEL (reference sequence). CDR3 length: 18 amino acids. Trimming at V came to 2 bases and at J to 0 bases, leaving 6 bases not matched to a gene. In DNA, the CDR3 is TGTGCCAGCAGCCAACCGGGACAGGGGGTCTATAGCAATCAGCCCCAGCATTTT. It specifies CASSQPGQGVYSNQPQHF.

The rearrangement uses TRBV27 and TRBJ2-2; 14 bases are shared with TRBD2. The CDR3 runs to 20 residues. J was trimmed by 4 bases and V by 5 bases; bases with no gene match: 15. The germline CDR1 and CDR2 sequences are MNHEY and SMNVEV (reference sequence). The CDR3, as DNA: TGTGCCAGCAGTCTAAGACTAGCGGGAGGGTTTAATCGGGGCACCGGGGAGCTGTTTTTT. Translating it yields CASSLRLAGGFNRGTGELFF.

The chain links TRBV12-5 to TRBJ2-7; D might be TRBD2 (5 bases). Germline CDR1 LGHNT, CDR2 FRNRAP. Trimming pared 5 bases from V and 1 base from J, leaving 9 bases between. The CDR3 totals 13 residues. The CDR3 is CASGPDLSYEQYF. The CDR3 DNA sequence: TGTGCTAGTGGTCCGGACTTATCCTACGAGCAGTACTTC.

CDR3 sequence reads: CASSDSYGYTF. CDR3 coding DNA: TGTGCCAGCTCGGACAGCTATGGCTACACCTTC. J is TRBJ1-2 and V is TRBV6-5, with D maybe TRBD1 (6 bases). V was clipped by 8 bases and J by 4 bases, with 8 bases between them. This CDR3 is 11 amino acids long. CDR1 and CDR2 from the germline V gene are MNHEY and SVGAGI.

The CDR3 region is CSVEDPSGSAYNEQFF. CDR3 bases: TGCAGCGTTGAAGACCCGAGCGGGAGCGCCTACAATGAGCAGTTCTTC. This rearrangement joins TRBV29-1 to TRBJ2-1; 8 bases are a match to TRBD2. The CDR3 has 16 amino acids. In germline, CDR1 is SQVTM, CDR2 ANQGSEA. The V gene end was trimmed by 0 bases and the J gene end by 2 bases; junction bases not matched to a gene: 6.

This chain joins TRBV18 and TRBJ1-1; 7 bases are a match to TRBD1. CDR3 length: 16 amino acids. The germline CDR1 and CDR2 sequences are KGHSH and LQKENI. V dropped 5 bases and J dropped 1; count of bases not matched to a gene: 10. The CDR3 DNA sequence: TGTGCCAGCTCATCCCGAGTTGGACAGGAGAACACTGAAGCTTTCTTT. Amino acids: CASSSRVGQENTEAFF.

CDR3 bases: TGCGCCAGCAGCCAAGGGACTAGCGAGCAGTTCTTC. It encodes CASSQGTSEQFF. V gene TRBV4-1 combines with J gene TRBJ2-1; 8 nucleotides align to TRBD2. CDR3 length equals 12 residues. Germline V lookup: CDR1 MGHRA, CDR2 YSYEKL. V lost 1 base, J lost 10 bases, and 0 bases stayed unmatched.

This chain links TRBV2 with TRBJ2-7; 9 bases line up with TRBD1. With 5 bases clipped from V and 3 bases from J, the junction kept 5 bases outside the gene matches. In germline, CDR1 is SNHLY, CDR2 FYNNEI. This CDR3 region has 14 residues. The CDR3 coding sequence is TGTGCCAGCAGTTCCGGGACAGGGTACTACGAGCAGTACTTC. Encoded protein: CASSSGTGYYEQYF.

In its sample, this clone was seen once. The chain is built from TRBV6-2 or TRBV6-3 and TRBJ2-7; 8 bases match TRBD1. Germline CDR1 and CDR2: MNHEY and SVGEGT. This CDR3 has 13 amino acids. The V gene end was trimmed by 4 bases and the J gene end by 6 bases; junction bases not matched to a gene: 5. This CDR3 is CASSSAGGREQYF. DNA of the CDR3: TGTGCCAGCAGTTCGGCAGGGGGCCGCGAGCAGTACTTC.

The rearrangement uses TRBV11-2 and TRBJ2-7, with 8 bases aligning to TRBD2. The CDR3 covers 17 residues. Trimming removed 0 bases from V and 1 base from J; junction bases left unmatched: 8. Per the germline V gene, CDR1 is SGHAT and CDR2 is FQNNGV. The CDR3 region is CASSLDSGAGVSYEQYF. As DNA, the CDR3 is TGTGCCAGCAGCTTAGACTCTGGAGCGGGAGTTTCCTACGAGCAGTACTTC.

This sequence joins TRBV7-2 and TRBJ1-4; D remains ambiguous. The germline V gene encodes CDR1 SGHTA and CDR2 FQGNSA. V was pared by 6 bases and J by 5 bases, with 10 bases between. The CDR3 is made up of 13 amino acids. CDR3 sequence (DNA): TGTGCCAGCAGTATCAGTTTAAATGAAAAACTGTTTTTT. Translation: CASSISLNEKLFF.

This sequence joins TRBV3-1 (or the pseudogene TRBV3-2) and TRBJ1-6, with 7 nucleotides matching TRBD1. This CDR3 contains 14 residues. V trimming: 4 bases; J trimming: 5 bases; junction bases outside the gene matches: 2. From germline, CDR1 is LGHDT and CDR2 YNNKEL (reference sequence). The CDR3 protein is CASSPGQNNSPLHF. Written as DNA, the CDR3 is TGTGCCAGCAGCCCGGGACAGAATAATTCACCCCTCCACTTT.